The rows below give T cell receptor beta chains drawn from one sample of a study of Ad26.COV2.S vaccination and SARS-CoV-2 variants. Assay used: immunoSEQ multiplex PCR; TCRdb lists only in-frame clones, some missing. The sample shows some 180,000 clones, about 83% of them seen only once. The sequencing here drew on peripheral blood, taken after recovery from COVID-19. These TCRs come from a human donor who had recovered from COVID-19. Both conserved end residues are part of each CDR3. The D gene is left open where the match is weak. The size field is filled for only some rows; it gives once, few, many or a size class.

v_call	d_call	clone_size	j_call	cdr3_aa	cdr3_nt
TRBV13	TRBD2	-	TRBJ2-7	CASSLGLAAISYEQYF	TGTGCCAGCAGCTTGGGACTAGCGGCTATCTCCTACGAGCAGTACTTC
TRBV5-4	-	-	TRBJ2-1	CASSPDYYNEQFF	TGTGCCAGCAGCCCCGACTACTACAATGAGCAGTTCTTC
TRBV10-3	-	-	TRBJ2-7	CAISESRGAGATYEQYF	TGTGCCATCAGTGAGTCGCGGGGCGCGGGGGCCACCTACGAGCAGTACTTC
TRBV1	-	-	TRBJ2-5	CTSSPPVGASGQETQYF	TGCACCAGCAGTCCCCCCGTCGGGGCTAGCGGCCAAGAGACCCAGTACTTC
TRBV2	-	-	TRBJ1-5	CASSFTESGQPQHF	TGTGCCAGCAGTTTTACAGAGTCGGGTCAGCCCCAGCATTTT
TRBV7-3	-	-	TRBJ2-1	CASSLPSGPQFF	TGTGCCAGCAGCTTGCCTAGTGGCCCCCAGTTCTTC
TRBV5-1	TRBD2	-	TRBJ2-7	CASSFLRSGENYEQYF	TGCGCCAGCAGCTTTTTGCGTAGCGGGGAGAACTACGAGCAGTACTTC
TRBV5-1	TRBD2	few	TRBJ2-5	CASSPGTSSVETQYF	TGCGCCAGCAGCCCCGGGACTAGTTCGGTGGAGACCCAGTACTTC
TRBV2	-	-	TRBJ1-1	CAIPLVRGQVTNTEAFF	TGTGCCATCCCATTGGTTCGGGGGCAGGTGACAAACACTGAAGCTTTCTTT
TRBV11-2	-	-	TRBJ2-7	CASSLVTGAHYEQYF	TGTGCCAGCAGCTTAGTAACGGGAGCCCATTACGAGCAGTACTTC
TRBV19	-	few	TRBJ2-3	CASSIDGGSTDTQYF	TGTGCCAGTAGTATAGACGGGGGTAGCACAGATACGCAGTATTTT
TRBV5-1	TRBD2	-	TRBJ2-6	CASSLGGTSGSRANVLTF	TGCGCCAGCAGCTTGGGCGGGACTAGCGGGAGTAGGGCCAACGTCCTGACTTTC
TRBV2	-	-	TRBJ2-3	CASSEYTDTQYF	TGTGCCAGCAGTGAATACACAGATACGCAGTATTTT
TRBV3-1/TRBV3-2	-	-	TRBJ2-1	CASSEYIGPEQFF	TGTGCCAGCAGTGAATATATTGGACCAGAGCAGTTCTTC
TRBV11-2	-	-	TRBJ1-1	CASRKVGGYEAFF	TGTGCCAGTCGCAAAGTGGGGGGATACGAAGCTTTCTTT
TRBV7-2	TRBD2	-	TRBJ2-1	CASSSDLVGRAHDEQFF	TGTGCCAGCAGCTCCGATCTGGTCGGGAGGGCCCATGATGAGCAGTTCTTC
TRBV4-2	-	-	TRBJ2-3	CASSQDQASTDTQYF	TGTGCCAGCAGCCAAGATCAGGCTAGCACAGATACGCAGTATTTT
TRBV4-1	-	-	TRBJ1-2	CASSQEGTVYGYTF	TGCGCCAGCAGCCAAGAGGGAACCGTATATGGCTACACCTTC
TRBV7-2	-	-	TRBJ1-2	CASSFVRAFYGYTF	TGTGCCAGCAGCTTCGTGAGGGCTTTCTATGGCTACACCTTC
TRBV3-1/TRBV3-2	TRBD2	-	TRBJ2-2	CATKRGGTGELFF	TGTGCCACGAAGCGGGGGGGCACCGGGGAGCTGTTTTTT
TRBV27	-	-	TRBJ2-2	CASSPLGGLHTGELFF	TGTGCCAGCAGTCCTCTGGGGGGGCTTCACACCGGGGAGCTGTTTTTT
TRBV4-1	-	-	TRBJ1-6	CASSVQGTYNSPLHF	TGCGCCAGCAGCGTACAGGGAACCTATAATTCACCCCTCCACTTT
TRBV7-3	TRBD1	-	TRBJ2-5	CASRPPGQGVRETQYF	TGTGCCAGCAGGCCGCCCGGACAGGGGGTACGGGAGACCCAGTACTTC
TRBV10-3	TRBD1	-	TRBJ2-5	CAISESSADRVGTQYF	TGTGCCATCAGTGAGTCGAGCGCCGACAGGGTCGGGACCCAGTACTTC
TRBV7-9	-	-	TRBJ1-1	CASSLTQTGNTEAFF	TGTGCCAGCAGCTTAACCCAGACAGGGAACACTGAAGCTTTCTTT
TRBV7-2	-	-	TRBJ2-3	CASSLVWRGPTDTQYF	TGTGCCAGCAGCTTAGTCTGGCGGGGGCCCACAGATACGCAGTATTTT
TRBV9	TRBD1	-	TRBJ1-2	CASSVGDRGFSGYTF	TGTGCCAGCAGCGTAGGGGACAGGGGGTTCTCTGGCTACACCTTC
TRBV7-9	-	once	TRBJ2-7	CASSSRGVEEQYF	TGTGCCAGCAGCTCCCGTGGGGTCGAAGAGCAGTACTTC
TRBV9	-	-	TRBJ2-3	CASSPWGDSGSADTQYF	TGTGCCAGCAGCCCTTGGGGCGATAGCGGATCGGCAGATACGCAGTATTTT
TRBV5-4	TRBD1	-	TRBJ2-7	CASSRTGDDYEQYF	TGTGCCAGCAGCCGGACAGGGGACGACTACGAGCAGTACTTC
TRBV5-1	-	-	TRBJ1-1	CASSLTSGAPPNTEAFF	TGCGCCAGCAGCTTGACTTCAGGGGCTCCCCCGAACACTGAAGCTTTCTTT
TRBV5-1	-	-	TRBJ1-1	CASSFLDGNTEAFF	TGCGCCAGCAGCTTTCTGGACGGGAACACTGAAGCTTTCTTT
TRBV13	TRBD1	-	TRBJ1-3	CASSPGSDRGAGNTIYF	TGTGCCAGCAGCCCAGGGAGCGACAGGGGGGCTGGAAACACCATATATTTT
TRBV9	-	-	TRBJ1-4	CASSPTDRNEKLFF	TGTGCCAGCAGCCCGACGGACAGAAATGAAAAACTGTTTTTT
TRBV9	TRBD2	-	TRBJ2-7	CASSPSGGAPEQYF	TGTGCCAGCAGCCCTAGCGGGGGGGCCCCCGAGCAGTACTTC
TRBV2	TRBD1	-	TRBJ1-1	CASSERDRGEAFF	TGTGCCAGCAGTGAACGGGACAGGGGGGAAGCTTTCTTT
TRBV18	-	-	TRBJ1-5	CASSGEGGNQPQHF	TGTGCCAGCTCGGGGGAAGGGGGCAATCAGCCCCAGCATTTT
TRBV7-3	TRBD1	few	TRBJ1-1	CASSSSPGTDKAFF	TGTGCCAGCAGCTCCTCTCCGGGGACAGATAAAGCTTTCTTT
TRBV6-5	-	-	TRBJ1-2	CASSHSGGYTF	TGTGCCAGCAGTCACTCGGGGGGCTACACCTTC
TRBV9	TRBD2	-	TRBJ2-2	CASSVELAGSGELFF	TGTGCCAGCAGCGTAGAACTAGCGGGATCCGGGGAGCTGTTTTTT
TRBV6-1	-	few	TRBJ1-6	CASSEATQGSPLHF	TGTGCCAGCAGTGAAGCCACCCAGGGGTCACCCCTCCACTTT
TRBV9	TRBD1	-	TRBJ1-5	CASSDTGGNQPQHF	TGTGCCAGCAGCGACACAGGGGGCAATCAGCCCCAGCATTTT
TRBV5-1	-	-	TRBJ2-1	CASSLEGGSYNEQFF	TGCGCCAGCAGCTTGGAGGGGGGCTCCTACAATGAGCAGTTCTTC
TRBV27	TRBD2	few	TRBJ2-2	CASSWTSGSGELFF	TGTGCCAGCAGTTGGACTAGCGGGTCCGGGGAGCTGTTTTTT
TRBV14	TRBD1	-	TRBJ2-5	CASSQDRGWLETQYF	TGTGCCAGCAGTCAGGACAGGGGTTGGTTAGAGACCCAGTACTTC
TRBV6-5	-	once	TRBJ1-4	CASSMGGTNEKLFF	TGTGCCAGCAGTATGGGAGGGACTAATGAAAAACTGTTTTTT
TRBV15	-	once	TRBJ2-3	CATSGPLGDTQYF	TGTGCCACCAGCGGGCCCCTAGGAGATACGCAGTATTTT
TRBV19	TRBD1	-	TRBJ1-2	CASSIKAGGNYGYTF	TGTGCCAGTAGTATTAAGGCAGGGGGCAACTATGGCTACACCTTC
TRBV5-1	TRBD1	-	TRBJ2-7	CASSRTASGTGSSYEQYF	TGCGCCAGCAGCCGAACGGCATCCGGGACAGGTTCCAGTTACGAGCAGTACTTC
TRBV28	-	-	TRBJ1-1	CASSFGSMNTEAFF	TGTGCCAGCAGTTTCGGCAGCATGAACACTGAAGCTTTCTTT
TRBV13	-	many	TRBJ1-4	CASKVFGLEKLFF	TGTGCCAGCAAGGTATTCGGGTTAGAAAAACTGTTTTTT
TRBV12-3/TRBV12-4	-	-	TRBJ2-2	CANRGTGELFF	TGTGCCAACCGGGGTACCGGGGAGCTGTTTTTT
TRBV18	TRBD1	-	TRBJ1-5	CASSRTTGTGGDQPQHF	TGTGCCAGCTCACGGACTACCGGGACAGGGGGCGATCAGCCCCAGCATTTT
TRBV27	-	-	TRBJ1-1	CASSLSGLNTEAFF	TGTGCCAGCAGTTTATCTGGGCTAAACACTGAAGCTTTCTTT
TRBV7-8	TRBD1	-	TRBJ1-1	CASRQTGAYLMNTEAFF	TGTGCCAGCAGACAGACAGGGGCTTACCTGATGAACACTGAAGCTTTCTTT
TRBV7-9	-	-	TRBJ1-1	CASSLSSLNTEAFF	TGTGCCAGCAGCTTATCTTCCCTCAACACTGAAGCTTTCTTT
TRBV27	TRBD1	-	TRBJ1-6	CASRPDRDFNSPLHF	TGTGCCAGCAGACCGGACAGGGACTTTAATTCACCCCTCCACTTT